The count of the clone carrying this T cell receptor beta chain is one. Its antigen is currently unknown. A much larger clonotype is one base distant, so this may be a read error. This specimen belongs to a study of molecular identifiers for immune sequencing clone quantification. Across the whole study: Naive CD8 cell RNA, from roughly 21,000 or 96,000 cells, was split five ways in replicates, with four sequenced. The study's findings and limits: For highly expanded clones, sizes could be underestimated when identical TCR molecules share a barcode.

In the sort, naive CD8 T cells were defined as CD8+CD4-CCR7+CD45RA+. MiXCR, applied by TCRdb to the PCR reads, yields one record per CDR3 protein. The sample contains about 68,000 distinct CDR3 sequences, 15% to 20% of which appear only once. The length of the CDR3 is 15 residues. CDR1 MGHDK and CDR2 SYGVNS come from the germline V gene. The sample comprised naive CD8+ T cells from blood, with Jurkat cell RNA spiked in. Documented subset: FACS-sorted CD8+CD4-CCR7+CD45RA+ naive T cells. The clonotype was recovered from a human donor in good health. Some libraries in this study had Jurkat cell RNA spiked in. The V gene is TRBV25-1, the J gene TRBJ1-6; D call uncertain. As DNA, the CDR3 is TGTGCCAGCAGACACAGAAGCTCCTATGATTCACCCCTCCACTTT. As protein: CASRHRSSYDSPLHF.